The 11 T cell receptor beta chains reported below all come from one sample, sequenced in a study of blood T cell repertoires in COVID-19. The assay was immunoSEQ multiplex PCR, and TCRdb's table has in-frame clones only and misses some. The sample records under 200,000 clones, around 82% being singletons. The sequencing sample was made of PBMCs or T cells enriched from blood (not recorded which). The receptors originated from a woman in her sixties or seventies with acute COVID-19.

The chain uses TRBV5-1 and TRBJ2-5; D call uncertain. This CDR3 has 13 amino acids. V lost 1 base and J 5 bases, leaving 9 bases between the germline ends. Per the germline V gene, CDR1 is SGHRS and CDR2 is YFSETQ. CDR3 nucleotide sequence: TGCGCCAGCAGCTTGTTAAGCGAGGAGACCCAGTACTTC. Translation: CASSLLSEETQYF.

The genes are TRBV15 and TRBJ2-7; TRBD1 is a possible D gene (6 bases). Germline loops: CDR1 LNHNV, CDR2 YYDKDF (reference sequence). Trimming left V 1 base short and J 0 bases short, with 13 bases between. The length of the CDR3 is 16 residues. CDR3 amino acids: CATSRGTEKSSYEQYV. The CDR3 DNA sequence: TGTGCCACCAGCAGAGGGACAGAAAAAAGCTCCTACGAGCAGTACGTC.

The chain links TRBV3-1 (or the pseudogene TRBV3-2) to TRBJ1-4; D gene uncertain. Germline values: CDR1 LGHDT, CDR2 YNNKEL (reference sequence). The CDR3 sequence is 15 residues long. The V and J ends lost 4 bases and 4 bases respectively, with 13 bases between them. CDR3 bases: TGTGCCAGCAGCCGAAATCCGGGAGGTAATGAAAAACTGTTTTTT. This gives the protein CASSRNPGGNEKLFF.

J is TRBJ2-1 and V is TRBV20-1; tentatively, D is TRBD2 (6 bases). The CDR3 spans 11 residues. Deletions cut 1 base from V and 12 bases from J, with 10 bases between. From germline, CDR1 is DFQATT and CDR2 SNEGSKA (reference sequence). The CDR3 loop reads CSARGGDGQFF. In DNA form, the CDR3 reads TGCAGTGCTAGAGGGGGGGACGGGCAGTTCTTC.

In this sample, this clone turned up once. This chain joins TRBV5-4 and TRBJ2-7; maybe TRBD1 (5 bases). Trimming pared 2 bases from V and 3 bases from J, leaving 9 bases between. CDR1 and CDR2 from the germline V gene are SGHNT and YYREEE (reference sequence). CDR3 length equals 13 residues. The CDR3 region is CASSLGDLYEQYF. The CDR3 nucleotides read TGTGCCAGCAGCTTAGGGGATCTCTACGAGCAGTACTTC.

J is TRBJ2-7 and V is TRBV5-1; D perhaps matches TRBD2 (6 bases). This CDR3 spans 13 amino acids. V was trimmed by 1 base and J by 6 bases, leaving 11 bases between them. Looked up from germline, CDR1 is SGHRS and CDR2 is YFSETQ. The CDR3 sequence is CASSLLGRGEQYF. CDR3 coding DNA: TGCGCCAGCAGCTTGTTGGGGCGGGGCGAGCAGTACTTC.

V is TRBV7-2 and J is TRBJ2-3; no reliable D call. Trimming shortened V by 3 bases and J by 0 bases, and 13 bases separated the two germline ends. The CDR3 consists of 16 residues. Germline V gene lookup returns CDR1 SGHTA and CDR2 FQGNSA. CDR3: CASSFSRYPSTDTQYF. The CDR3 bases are TGTGCCAGCAGCTTCTCACGGTACCCTAGCACAGATACGCAGTATTTT.

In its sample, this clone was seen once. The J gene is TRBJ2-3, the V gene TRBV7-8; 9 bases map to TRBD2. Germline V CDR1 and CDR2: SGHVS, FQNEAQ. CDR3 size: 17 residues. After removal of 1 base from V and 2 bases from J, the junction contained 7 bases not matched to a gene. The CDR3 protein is CASSLVVVAGATDTQYF. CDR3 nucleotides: TGTGCCAGCAGCTTAGTAGTAGTAGCGGGGGCCACAGATACGCAGTATTTT.

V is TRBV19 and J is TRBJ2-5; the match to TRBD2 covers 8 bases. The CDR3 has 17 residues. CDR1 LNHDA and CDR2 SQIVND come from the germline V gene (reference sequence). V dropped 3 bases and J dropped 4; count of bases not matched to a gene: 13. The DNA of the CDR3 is TGTGCCAGTAGTATCGGGACGGGGGGGTTAAAGGCAGAGACCCAGTACTTC. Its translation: CASSIGTGGLKAETQYF.

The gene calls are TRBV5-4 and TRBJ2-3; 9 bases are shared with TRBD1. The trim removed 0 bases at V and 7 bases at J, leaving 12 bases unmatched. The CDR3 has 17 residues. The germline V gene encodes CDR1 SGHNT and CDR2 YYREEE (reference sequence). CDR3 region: CASSLGGGTGSGYTQYF. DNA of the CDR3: TGTGCCAGCAGCTTGGGAGGCGGGACAGGGTCCGGATATACGCAGTATTTT.

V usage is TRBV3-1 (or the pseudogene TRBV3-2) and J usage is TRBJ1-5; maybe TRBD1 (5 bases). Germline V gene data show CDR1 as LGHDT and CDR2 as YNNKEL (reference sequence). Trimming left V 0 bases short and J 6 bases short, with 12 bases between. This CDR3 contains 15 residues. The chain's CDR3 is CASSQDAGGPQPQHF. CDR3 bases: TGTGCCAGCAGCCAAGATGCGGGGGGACCTCAGCCCCAGCATTTT.